This T cell receptor beta chain emerged from a study of CD8+ T cells in alopecia areata. Across the whole study: Each of the treated patients was given oral tofacitinib, 5 to 10 mg twice daily, for moderate-to-severe alopecia areata.

In the case of this clone: Its specificity is unknown.

Study-wide results and limits: Lesional scalp displayed greater clonality than normal scalp, most notably in alopecia totalis/universalis.

Peripheral blood, together with lesional scalp punch biopsies, was collected from alopecia areata patients. Using a FACSAria, the CD4+ and CD8+ T cells were sorted from the PBMCs. The sequencing template was cDNA reverse transcribed from extracted RNA. Assay used: immunoSEQ multiplex PCR; TCRdb lists only in-frame clones, some missing. The sample lists approximately 91,000 clones, around two fifths occurring once. This TCR derives from a human donor with alopecia areata. Sequenced material: CD4+ T cells sorted from blood.

In DNA form, the CDR3 reads TGTGCCAGCAGTGAACACACAGGGGGCTACGAGCAGTACTTC. Its protein product is CASSEHTGGYEQYF. The chain links TRBV25-1 to TRBJ2-7, with 8 bases lining up with TRBD1. Losses at the gene ends were 2 bases for V and 3 bases for J; bases not matched to a gene: 3. The CDR3 extends over 14 amino acids. Germline loops: CDR1 MGHDK, CDR2 SYGVNS.